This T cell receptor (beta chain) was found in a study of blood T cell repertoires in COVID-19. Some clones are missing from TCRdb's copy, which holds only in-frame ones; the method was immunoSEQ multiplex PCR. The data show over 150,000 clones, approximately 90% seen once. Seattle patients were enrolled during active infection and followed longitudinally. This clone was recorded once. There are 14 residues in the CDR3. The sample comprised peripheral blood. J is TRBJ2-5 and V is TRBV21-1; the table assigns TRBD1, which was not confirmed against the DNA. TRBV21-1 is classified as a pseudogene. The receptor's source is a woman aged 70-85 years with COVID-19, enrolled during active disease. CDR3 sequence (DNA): TGTGCCAGCAGCAAAACCCAGGGGTGGGAGACCCAGTACTTC. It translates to CASSKTQGWETQYF.